This T cell receptor beta chain was profiled in a study of early stage breast cancer tumors. The repertoire was sequenced with immunoSEQ multiplex PCR; TCRdb's copy has only in-frame clones and lacks some. The sample yields some 10,000 clones, around 60% seen once. Input material: breast tumor tissue. The sequence was collected from a person in their sixties with breast cancer.

The CDR3 coding sequence is TGTGCCAGCACCATTCTAAAGGGAGGACGGCTGTTTTTT. It specifies CASTILKGGRLFF. V usage is TRBV5-8 and J usage is TRBJ1-4, with D hard to call. CDR3 length: 13 residues. Germline lookup yields CDR1 SGHTS and CDR2 YDEGEE. Trimming cost V 6 bases and J 14 bases, with 20 bases left between them.